The 32 T cell receptor beta chains reported below all come from one sample, sequenced in a study of early T cells in non-severe SARS-CoV-2 infection. MiXCR was run by TCRdb on the 5' RACE reads, yielding one entry per CDR3 protein. The sample gives about 92,000 distinct CDR3 sequences, roughly 17% of which show up once; roughly 1.3% is in the top ten. The sample comprised whole blood. These TCRs come from an adult who was a healthcare worker with PCR-confirmed SARS-CoV-2 infection or an uninfected control (not recorded which).

In its sample, this clonotype was seen many times. The rearrangement joins TRBV20-1 to TRBJ1-5; 9 positions agree with TRBD1. Trimming cost V 3 bases and J 5 bases; bases outside gene matches: 8. This CDR3 is 15 amino acids long. From germline, CDR1 is DFQATT and CDR2 SNEGSKA (reference sequence). In nucleotides, the CDR3 is TGCAGTGCTAGGGACCCGGGACAGGGCGATCAGCCCCAGCATTTT. Protein sequence: CSARDPGQGDQPQHF.

The rearrangement uses TRBV2 and TRBJ1-4; possible D gene TRBD1, 5 bases. CDR3 length: 16 residues. Germline V lookup: CDR1 SNHLY, CDR2 FYNNEI. The V and J ends lost 8 bases and 0 bases respectively, with 16 bases between them. For the CDR3, the DNA is TGTGCCAGCTTCGGGGCGCCCGGTGCAACTAATGAAAAACTGTTTTTT. It yields the protein CASFGAPGATNEKLFF.

This clonotype was counted only a few times. It is unclear where the CDR3 begins or ends on the DNA, so no DNA is shown, and the CDR3 is as TCRdb lists it. The V call is TRBV29-1, the J call TRBJ2-2. The CDR3 length equals 12 residues, ends included. Germline assignment: CDR1 SQVTM and CDR2 ANQGSEA. CDR3 amino acids: CSVAFGAGELFF.

This chain connects TRBV7-8 to TRBJ2-7, with D possibly called TRBD1 or TRBD2 (5 bases each). The CDR3 runs 15 residues. Trimming took off 6 bases at V and 7 bases at J, with 22 bases between the two ends. Germline CDR1 is SGHVS and CDR2 is FQNEAQ. The CDR3 DNA follows: TGTGCCAGCAGGCCTAGATGGGACCGATCGCGGGAGCAGTACTTC. Residues: CASRPRWDRSREQYF.

This rearrangement joins TRBV27 to TRBJ2-6; D ambiguous. The V gene's germline CDR1 is MNHEY and CDR2 SMNVEV (reference sequence). This CDR3 is 16 amino acids long. Trimming took off 0 bases at V and 0 bases at J, with 6 bases between the two ends. CDR3 residues: CASSLSSTSGANVLTF. The CDR3 DNA sequence: TGTGCCAGCAGTTTATCGTCAACCTCTGGGGCCAACGTCCTGACTTTC.

The sample holds many counts of this clonotype. Since the CDR3 does not end with the conserved phenylalanine or tryptophan, this likely comes from a read error. It is unclear where the CDR3 begins or ends on the DNA, so no DNA is shown, and the CDR3 is as TCRdb lists it. The chain is built from TRBV12-3 or TRBV12-4 and TRBJ2-3; the tabulated D call, TRBD2, remains unverified against the DNA. The CDR3 region is 14 residues in length, termini included. The CDR3 reads CASSLGPFQLAGGI.

This clonotype has a count of ten or more. The chain couples TRBV28 to TRBJ2-3, with D possibly matching TRBD1 (6 bases). Germline lookup yields CDR1 MDHEN and CDR2 SYDVKM. This CDR3 region has 15 residues. Trimming took 5 bases from V and 0 from J, leaving 12 bases between them. The CDR3 loop is CASSPQGMSTDTQYF. CDR3 coding DNA: TGTGCCAGCAGTCCCCAGGGGATGAGCACAGATACGCAGTATTTT.

This clonotype was detected only a few times. This rearrangement joins TRBV12-3 or TRBV12-4 to TRBJ1-1; D is possibly TRBD1 (5 bases). This CDR3 has 11 residues. With 8 bases removed from V and 3 bases from J, the gap between germline ends came to 7 bases. The CDR3 sequence: CASGGDTEAFF. The CDR3, as DNA: TGTGCCAGCGGGGGGGACACTGAAGCTTTCTTT.

Only a few counts were recorded for this clonotype. The chain is built from TRBV29-1 and TRBJ1-2; TRBD1 agrees at 10 bases. V was clipped by 3 bases and J by 4 bases; unmatched bases: 5. Germline assignment: CDR1 SQVTM and CDR2 ANQGSEA. This CDR3 has 14 amino acids. CDR3 region: CSVDTRDRGYGYTF. The CDR3 DNA reads as TGCAGCGTTGACACCCGGGACAGGGGCTATGGCTACACCTTC.

This clonotype was counted between two and nine times. The chain has TRBV10-1 and TRBJ2-7; D remains unclear. This CDR3 region has 13 residues. The germline gives CDR1 WNHNN, CDR2 SYGVQD (reference sequence). The V end lost 3 bases, the J end lost 3 bases, and 9 bases lay between the germline ends. As DNA, the CDR3 is TGCGCCAGCAGTGAACACGCTCGCTACGAGCAGTACTTC. Protein: CASSEHARYEQYF.

The J gene is TRBJ2-7, the V gene TRBV7-9, with TRBD1 identical over 8 bases. The CDR3 loop spans 14 amino acids. Germline lookup yields CDR1 SEHNR and CDR2 FQNEAQ (reference sequence). The trim removed 5 bases at V and 2 bases at J, leaving 5 bases unmatched. The CDR3 loop reads CASSQGTGAYEQYF. DNA of the CDR3: TGTGCCAGCAGCCAGGGGACAGGAGCCTACGAGCAGTACTTC.

This clonotype occurred a few times. The CDR3 nucleotides are TGCAGTGCTAGAGGGAAACTCGGGGGCACAGATACGCAGTATTTT. Its protein is CSARGKLGGTDTQYF. The chain carries TRBV20-1 and TRBJ2-3; D is perhaps TRBD2 (5 bases). V was pared by 1 base and J by 1 base, with 12 bases between. This CDR3 has 15 amino acids. Germline CDR1 reads DFQATT; CDR2 reads SNEGSKA (reference sequence).

This clonotype was seen ten or more times. The chain uses TRBV20-1 and TRBJ1-4; D gene ambiguous. V dropped 6 bases and J dropped 8 bases, with 13 bases sitting between them. The germline V gene has CDR1 DFQATT and CDR2 SNEGSKA (reference sequence). CDR3 length: 12 amino acids. The CDR3 spells CSASHEGEKLFF. The CDR3 DNA is TGCAGTGCCTCTCACGAGGGAGAAAAACTGTTTTTT.

V and J are TRBV18 and TRBJ1-5; no definite D call. This CDR3 has 15 amino acids. Per the germline V gene, CDR1 is KGHSH and CDR2 is LQKENI. V dropped 7 bases and J dropped 4 bases, with 17 bases sitting between them. CDR3 nucleotide sequence: TGTGCCAGCTTCCCCCGCGGGGATGGAAATCAGCCCCAGCATTTT. Residues: CASFPRGDGNQPQHF.

The chain couples TRBV5-5 to TRBJ2-3; tentatively, D is TRBD2 (6 bases). Looked up from germline, CDR1 is SGHKS and CDR2 is YYEKEE (reference sequence). The V gene lost 0 bases and the J gene lost 1 base, with 24 bases spanning the gap. The CDR3 sequence is 20 residues long. In DNA, the CDR3 is TGTGCCAGCAGCTTGGTTGGATTCGTAGCGGATAAAATGGGCACAGATACGCAGTATTTT. Protein: CASSLVGFVADKMGTDTQYF. The full variable domain, completed using reference TRBV5-5 and TRBJ2-3, is DAGVTQSPTHLIKTRGQQVTLRCSPISGHKSVSWYQQVLGQGPQFIFQYYEKEERGRGNFPDRFSARQFPNYSSELNVNALLLGDSALYLCASSLVGFVADKMGTDTQYFGPGTRLTVL.

The V gene is TRBV20-1, the J gene TRBJ1-3; TRBD1 might be the D (5 bases). V gave up 0 bases and J gave up 8 bases, with 8 bases separating them. Germline V CDR1 and CDR2: DFQATT, SNEGSKA (reference sequence). The length of the CDR3 is 12 residues. CDR3 DNA sequence: TGCAGTGCTAGAGATCAGGGAGACACCATATATTTT. Protein sequence: CSARDQGDTIYF.

This clonotype was seen only a few times. This chain joins TRBV7-2 and TRBJ2-1, with 11 bases lining up with TRBD2. The CDR3 is 16 residues long. Germline V gene data show CDR1 as SGHTA and CDR2 as FQGNSA. The V and J ends lost 5 bases and 9 bases, in that order; junction bases with no gene match: 12. CDR3 coding DNA: TGTGCCAGCAGCGAACGCGGGACTAGCGGTTCCGGTGAGCAGTTCTTC. This encodes CASSERGTSGSGEQFF.

The chain employs TRBV20-1 and TRBJ1-5; the D gene is possibly TRBD1 (6 bases). V shed 5 bases and J shed 5 bases, with 19 bases lying between them. The CDR3 runs 15 residues. The germline V gene encodes CDR1 DFQATT and CDR2 SNEGSKA (reference sequence). CDR3 coding DNA: TGCAGTGCTGACTCTATACAGGGAGTTTATCAGCCCCAGCATTTT. Translation gives CSADSIQGVYQPQHF.

The sample holds a few counts of this clonotype. The chain recombines TRBV20-1 with TRBJ2-3; 7 bases line up with TRBD2. The trim removed 6 bases at V and 4 bases at J, leaving 4 bases unmatched. Looked up from germline, CDR1 is DFQATT and CDR2 is SNEGSKA (reference sequence). The CDR3 sequence is 12 residues long. The CDR3 DNA is TGCAGTGCCCGGACTAGGGCAGATACGCAGTATTTT. Residues: CSARTRADTQYF.

This clonotype was recorded at least ten times. The chain couples TRBV19 to TRBJ1-5; no definite D call. The CDR3 has 14 residues. Germline CDR1 reads LNHDA; CDR2 reads SQIVND (reference sequence). V was trimmed by 9 bases and J by 0 bases, leaving 12 bases between them. The CDR3 loop is CASRTAYSNQPQHF. The CDR3 nucleotides are TGTGCCAGCAGGACGGCTTATAGCAATCAGCCCCAGCATTTT.

This chain links TRBV12-3 or TRBV12-4 with TRBJ2-2; the D is unclear. The CDR3 length is 11 residues. The V end lost 6 bases, the J end lost 7 bases, and 6 bases lay between the germline ends. CDR3 in DNA: TGTGCCAGCAGGGGTTACGGGGAGCTGTTTTTT. It yields the protein CASRGYGELFF.

This clonotype was seen many times. CDR3 in amino acids: CATSDLYTGELFF. Here the CDR3 DNA reads TGTGCCACCAGTGATTTATACACCGGGGAGCTGTTTTTT. The chain is built from TRBV24-1 and TRBJ2-2; D is unresolved. The CDR3 runs 13 residues. V was pared by 1 base and J by 3 bases, with 2 bases between. CDR1 and CDR2 (germline): KGHDR, SFDVKD.

The CDR3 nucleotides read TGCAGTGCCAGGGACTACAATGAGCAGTTCTTC. Translated: CSARDYNEQFF. The chain couples TRBV20-1 to TRBJ2-1; TRBD1 might be the D (5 bases). V gave up 6 bases and J gave up 3 bases, with 6 bases separating them. CDR3 length equals 11 residues. Germline lookup yields CDR1 DFQATT and CDR2 SNEGSKA (reference sequence).

This clonotype came up a few times. This rearrangement joins TRBV5-1 to TRBJ1-1, with TRBD1 identical over 7 bases. Per the germline V gene, CDR1 is SGHRS and CDR2 is YFSETQ. The CDR3 extends over 16 amino acids. The trim removed 3 bases at V and 0 bases at J, leaving 8 bases unmatched. The CDR3 is CASSSRQGPMNTEAFF. The DNA of the CDR3 is TGCGCCAGCAGCTCGCGACAGGGTCCTATGAACACTGAAGCTTTCTTT.

As to this clonotype: A much larger clonotype is one base distant, so this may be a read error. The chain links TRBV28 to TRBJ2-3, with 8 bases identical to TRBD2. Looked up from germline, CDR1 is MDHEN and CDR2 is SYDVKM. This CDR3 is built from 15 residues. Trimming at V came to 3 bases and at J to 9 bases, leaving 11 bases not matched to a gene. DNA for the CDR3: TGTGCCAGCAGTTTCTCGGGACTAGAAAGACGGACGCAGTATTTT. Translating it yields CASSFSGLERRTQYF. The variable domain in full, completed from reference TRBV28 and TRBJ2-3, reads DVKVTQSSRYLVKRTGEKVFLECVQDMDHENMFWYRQDPGLGLRLIYFSYDVKMKEKGDIPEGYSVSREKKERFSLILESASTNQTSMYLCASSFSGLERRTQYFGPGTRLTVL.

This clonotype was seen a handful of times. The chain uses TRBV6-1 and TRBJ2-3, with 7 bases lining up with TRBD2. The CDR3 sequence is 14 residues long. From germline, CDR1 is MNHNS and CDR2 SASEGT. V lost 5 bases, J lost 2 bases, and 4 bases stayed unmatched. The CDR3 nucleotides are TGTGCCAGCAGTAGGACTAGAGACACAGATACGCAGTATTTT. Its translation is CASSRTRDTDTQYF.

The CDR3, as DNA: TGTGCCAGCAGCCAATCCGGCGGACTTAACTATGGCTACACCTTC. This encodes CASSQSGGLNYGYTF. V gene TRBV3-1 combines with J gene TRBJ1-2, with unresolved D. Trimming took 2 bases from V and 1 from J, leaving 11 bases between them. Germline lookup yields CDR1 LGHDT and CDR2 YNNKEL (reference sequence). The length of the CDR3 is 15 residues.

This clonotype has more than one count but fewer than ten. The V gene is TRBV19, the J gene TRBJ2-4; 15 positions match TRBD2. The V and J ends lost 0 bases and 3 bases, in that order; junction bases with no gene match: 0. Per the germline V gene, CDR1 is LNHDA and CDR2 is SQIVND (reference sequence). This CDR3 region has 17 residues. The chain's CDR3 is CASSIEGLAGGKNIQYF. The DNA for the CDR3 is TGTGCCAGTAGTATAGAGGGACTAGCGGGAGGCAAAAACATTCAGTACTTC.

This clonotype showed up many times. The V gene is TRBV12-3 or TRBV12-4, the J gene TRBJ1-5; 9 positions agree with TRBD1. The CDR3 contains 16 residues. The junction had 8 bases not matched to a gene; V was cut back by 4 bases and J by 4 bases. The CDR3, as DNA: TGTGCCAGCAGTTATGCGGGACAGGGTGTAAATCAGCCCCAGCATTTT. It yields the protein CASSYAGQGVNQPQHF.

This clonotype turned up a few times. This chain uses TRBV10-3 with TRBJ1-1; the match to TRBD1 covers 7 bases. There are 14 residues in the CDR3. Germline V gene lookup returns CDR1 ENHRY and CDR2 SYGVKD. Germline trimming cut 10 bases from V and 1 base from J; bases unmatched to any gene: 9. This CDR3 reads CATKLGTENTEAFF. The CDR3 DNA reads as TGTGCCACGAAATTGGGGACAGAGAACACTGAAGCTTTCTTT.

The chain carries TRBV5-1 and TRBJ2-2, with a possible D match to TRBD2 (5 bases). Germline V gene lookup returns CDR1 SGHRS and CDR2 YFSETQ. With 0 bases removed from V and 4 bases from J, the gap between germline ends came to 10 bases. This CDR3 is built from 15 residues. CDR3: CASSLVGSGTGELFF. CDR3 DNA sequence: TGCGCCAGCAGCTTGGTGGGCAGCGGCACCGGGGAGCTGTTTTTT.

This clonotype was counted many times. The J gene is TRBJ1-1, the V gene TRBV20-1; no reliable D call. Germline values: CDR1 DFQATT, CDR2 SNEGSKA (reference sequence). V was shortened by 2 bases and J by 3 bases, with 13 bases between the two germline ends. The CDR3 is 14 amino acids. The CDR3 protein is CSARPVYKDTEAFF. The CDR3, as DNA: TGCAGTGCTAGACCCGTTTATAAGGACACTGAAGCTTTCTTT.